This TCR beta chain was retrieved from a study of shared clonotypes between healthy human individuals. General study results and limits: Some naive CD4 clonotypes, roughly 4.8%, turned up in common across several donors.

The assay ran at deep level. Method: immunoSEQ multiplex PCR; TCRdb's copy keeps in-frame clones and lacks some. The data hold under 600,000 clones, with about 97% observed a single time. Details on this clone: Its specificity is not known.

The V gene end was trimmed by 1 base and the J gene end by 7 bases; junction bases not matched to a gene: 6. Germline V CDR1 and CDR2: MNHNS, SASEGT. There are 14 residues in the CDR3. Donors had no recently reported acute infections or vaccinations and were HIV-negative. Naive CD45RA+ and memory CD45RA-negative subsets were split from CD4+ cells. This sequence originates from a woman aged 30 to 39 in good health. The chain recombines TRBV6-1 with TRBJ1-2; TRBD1 agrees at 7 bases. The sequencing sample was made of naive CD4+ T cells sorted from blood. Specified subset: CD45RA+ positively selected. The CDR3 loop is CASSEGQGIFGYTF. CDR3 bases: TGTGCCAGCAGTGAAGGACAGGGAATATTTGGCTACACCTTC.